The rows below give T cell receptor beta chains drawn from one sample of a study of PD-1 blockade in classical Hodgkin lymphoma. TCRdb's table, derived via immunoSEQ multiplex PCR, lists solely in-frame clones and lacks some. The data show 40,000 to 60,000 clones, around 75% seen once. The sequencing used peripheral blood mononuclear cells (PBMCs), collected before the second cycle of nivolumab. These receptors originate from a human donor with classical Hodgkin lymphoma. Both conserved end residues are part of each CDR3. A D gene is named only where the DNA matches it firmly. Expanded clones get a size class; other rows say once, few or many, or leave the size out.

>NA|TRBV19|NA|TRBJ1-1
CASTSRANTEAFF
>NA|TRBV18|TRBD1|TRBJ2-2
CASSPLGQAAITGELFF
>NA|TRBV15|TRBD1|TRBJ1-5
CATSGTGPYSNQPQHF
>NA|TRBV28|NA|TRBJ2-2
CASRPLLSSNTGELFF
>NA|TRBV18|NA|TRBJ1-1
CASSPPGRQNTEAFF
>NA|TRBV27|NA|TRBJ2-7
CASQHRDFLKYEQYF
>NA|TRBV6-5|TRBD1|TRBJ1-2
CASSPTVQGKRGYTF
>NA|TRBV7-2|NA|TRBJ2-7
CASSLKGRSDYEQYF
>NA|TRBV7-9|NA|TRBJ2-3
CASSLGGLISDTQYF
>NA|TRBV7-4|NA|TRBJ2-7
CASSLGTEEQYF
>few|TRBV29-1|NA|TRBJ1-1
CSVKQQLNTEAFF
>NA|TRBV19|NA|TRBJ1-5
CASSIREGTSGSGNQPQHF
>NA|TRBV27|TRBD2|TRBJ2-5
CASSSAGAYETQYF
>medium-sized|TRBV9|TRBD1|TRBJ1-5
CASSVGIGTGDQPQHF
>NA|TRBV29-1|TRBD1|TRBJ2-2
CSVAVQGAHTGELFF
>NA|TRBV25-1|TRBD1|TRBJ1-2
CASSDEGAAWSSGYTF
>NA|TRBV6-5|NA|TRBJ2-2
CASSPQGLTGELFF
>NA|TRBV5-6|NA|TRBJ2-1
CASSPGGEEQFF
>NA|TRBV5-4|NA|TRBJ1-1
CATSRGGSGRGAFF
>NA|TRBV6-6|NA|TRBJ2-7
CASSPRHSSYEQYF
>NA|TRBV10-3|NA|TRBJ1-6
CATLKGDNSPLHF
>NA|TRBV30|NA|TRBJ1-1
CAWDYYRVTEAFF
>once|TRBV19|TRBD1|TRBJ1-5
CASSPRGLSNQPQHF
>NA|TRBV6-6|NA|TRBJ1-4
CASSTRGLGNEKLFF
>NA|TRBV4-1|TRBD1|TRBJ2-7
CASSHPPPGQGNEQYF
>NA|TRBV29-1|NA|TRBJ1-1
CSVEAGMSTEAFF
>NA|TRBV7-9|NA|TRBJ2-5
CASSPTEGAGTQYF
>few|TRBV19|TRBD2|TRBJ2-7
CASSIEETSGSYEQYF
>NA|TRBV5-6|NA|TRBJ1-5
CASTPGRRERQPQHF
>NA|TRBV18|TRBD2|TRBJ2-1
CASSLRPPSSGSYVGNEQFF
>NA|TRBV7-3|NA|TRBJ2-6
CASSLDNSGANVLTF
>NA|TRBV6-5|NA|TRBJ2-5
CASSLGTQETQYF
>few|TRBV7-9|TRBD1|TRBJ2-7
CASSPRQGAVQYF
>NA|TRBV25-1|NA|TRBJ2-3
CASSEDRRAGDTQYF
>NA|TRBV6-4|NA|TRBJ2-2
CASSIQGASTGELFF
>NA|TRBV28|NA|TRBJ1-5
CASSQERIGNQPQHF
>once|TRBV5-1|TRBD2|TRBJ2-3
CASSPTSGTPDTQYF
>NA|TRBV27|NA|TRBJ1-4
CASSLYRDEKLFF
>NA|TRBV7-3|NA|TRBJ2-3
CASSLQGGSADTQYF
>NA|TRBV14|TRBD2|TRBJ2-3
CASSHRSGSTNPQYF
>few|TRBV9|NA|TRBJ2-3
CASSSRPVGTDTQYF
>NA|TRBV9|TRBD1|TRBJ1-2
CASSVGTGGGYGYTF
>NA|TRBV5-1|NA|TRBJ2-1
CASSLSGEYNEQFF
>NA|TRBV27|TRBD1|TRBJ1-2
CASSLLGSRGQGYGYTF
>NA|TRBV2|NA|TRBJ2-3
CASSEEGTWRDKADTQYF